The sequence of this T cell receptor (beta chain) was determined in a study of control samples from healthy donors and cancer patients. Trimming removed 0 bases from V and 2 bases from J, with 10 bases in between. The germline V gene encodes CDR1 SGDLS and CDR2 YYNGEE. The CDR3 has 15 residues. The method was immunoSEQ multiplex PCR; TCRdb's version includes in-frame clones alone and lacks a portion of them. The data show 65,000 to 80,000 clones, with around 90% seen just once and about 1.9% held by the top ten. The sample taken for sequencing was PBMCs. This chain uses TRBV9 with TRBJ2-3; D is tentatively TRBD1 or TRBD2 (5 bases each). The sequence was obtained from a woman aged 60-75 years with head and neck cancer. The CDR3, as DNA: TGTGCCAGCAGCGTAGCTGGGGGTTACACAGATACGCAGTATTTT. Encoded protein: CASSVAGGYTDTQYF.